This TCR beta chain was recovered during a study of CD8 T cells in ankylosing spondylitis. Notes on this clonotype: Antigen: not known.

The germline V and J ends were trimmed by 5 bases and 4 bases, with 12 bases remaining between them. This CDR3 region has 14 residues. Germline lookup yields CDR1 MNHEY and CDR2 SVGEGT. Notes on the study in general: A TCR beta motif made of fewer than 10 highly homologous variants seemed typical of ankylosing spondylitis blood. Disease-linked clones, CD8+, were relatively rare in peripheral blood. In synovial fluid and blood from reactive arthritis, some motif variants were previously reported. Disease-linked clones reportedly showed significant enrichment in matched ankylosing spondylitis synovial fluid.

Quantitative molecular-barcoded 5'-RACE generated the TCR beta libraries. Using its own MiXCR run on the 5' RACE reads, TCRdb lists one record per CDR3 protein. The sample consists of about 800,000 distinct CDR3 sequences, 10% to 15% of them appearing once. This sequence was found in a male donor with ankylosing spondylitis. The chain has TRBV6-2 or TRBV6-3 and TRBJ1-5; D gene unclear. The sample taken for sequencing was blood, either unsorted or a sorted T cell fraction (not recorded which). DNA of the CDR3: TGTGCCAGCAGTCCCCAACAGCCTAATCAGCCCCAGCATTTT. Its protein product is CASSPQQPNQPQHF.